The 4 T cell receptor beta chains below come from one sample, sequenced in a study of identical twins' blood T cells. MiXCR was run by TCRdb on the 5' RACE reads, yielding one entry per CDR3 protein. Of 350,000 to 400,000 distinct CDR3 sequences detected, about 28% appear once; the ten largest clones hold approximately 6.6%. The sample comprised PBMCs. The receptors stem from a woman between 18 and 50 years old in good health.

This sequence joins TRBV12-3 or TRBV12-4 and TRBJ2-2, with D maybe TRBD1 (5 bases). The CDR3 is made up of 16 amino acids. The ends were cut back, 4 bases at V and 4 bases at J, with 16 bases in the middle. Here the CDR3 DNA reads TGTGCCAGCAGTTCTCACTCCAAAGGGGTCACCGGGGAGCTGTTTTTT. Residues: CASSSHSKGVTGELFF.

The chain uses TRBV28 and TRBJ2-4; 10 bases fit TRBD1. Germline CDR1 is MDHEN and CDR2 is SYDVKM. This CDR3 has 14 residues. The junction had 6 bases not matched to a gene; V was cut back by 6 bases and J by 7 bases. The chain's CDR3 is CASSRDRGINIQYF. In nucleotides, the CDR3 is TGTGCCAGCAGCCGGGACAGGGGTATTAACATTCAGTACTTC.

The rearrangement uses TRBV6-1 and TRBJ2-7; D perhaps matches TRBD2 (6 bases). Looked up from germline, CDR1 is MNHNS and CDR2 is SASEGT. CDR3 size: 14 residues. The V and J ends lost 7 bases and 3 bases respectively, with 16 bases between them. The CDR3 region has the DNA TGTGCCAGCAACGAAGGGGAGGTGTACTACGAGCAGTACTTC. Protein product: CASNEGEVYYEQYF.

This clonotype was counted between two and nine times. J is TRBJ2-2 and V is TRBV5-1, with D unclear. The germline CDR1 and CDR2 sequences are SGHRS and YFSETQ. This CDR3 region has 15 residues. Deletions cut 7 bases from V and 3 bases from J, with 16 bases between. The CDR3 DNA reads as TGCGCCAGCTCCCTTTTTCAGCAGCACACCGGGGAGCTGTTTTTT. Translating gives CASSLFQQHTGELFF.